This is a list of T cell receptor beta chains from one sample in a study of blood T cell repertoires in COVID-19. Clones were read by immunoSEQ multiplex PCR, and TCRdb kept only the in-frame ones, dropping some. The data hold some 43,000 clones, with almost 85% observed a single time. Specimen: peripheral blood. The origin of the receptors is a woman aged 55-70 years with acute or convalescent COVID-19. CDR3s include the opening cysteine and the closing phenylalanine or tryptophan. Each record gives: CDR3 protein, CDR3 DNA, clone size, D gene, V gene, J gene. D genes are given only for firm matches. Only some rows state a clone size, as once, few, many or a class for expanded clones.

CASSLAGQKNQPQHF	TGTGCCAGCAGCTTAGCGGGACAGAAGAATCAGCCCCAGCATTTT	once	TRBD1	TRBV7-9	TRBJ1-5
CASSLGQGAVSLHF	TGTGCCAGCAGCCTGGGACAGGGGGCAGTGTCCCTCCACTTT	NA	TRBD1	TRBV27	TRBJ1-6
CASSQVVPQDEQFF	TGTGCCAGCAGCCAAGTTGTCCCCCAGGATGAGCAGTTCTTC	NA	NA	TRBV14	TRBJ2-1
CASSRDSNTEAFF	TGTGCCAGCAGCAGGGACAGCAACACTGAAGCTTTCTTT	NA	TRBD1	TRBV7-3	TRBJ1-1
CASSPGTGFLYEQFF	TGTGCCAGCAGCCCCGGGACAGGGTTTCTCTATGAGCAGTTCTTC	NA	TRBD1	TRBV6-2/TRBV6-3	TRBJ2-1
CASSRTSGGANTGELFF	TGTGCCAGCAGCCGGACTAGCGGGGGCGCGAACACCGGGGAGCTGTTTTTT	NA	TRBD2	TRBV5-6	TRBJ2-2
CASSWDRGPFGELFF	TGCGCCAGCAGTTGGGACAGGGGGCCCTTCGGGGAGCTGTTTTTT	NA	TRBD1	TRBV5-1	TRBJ2-2
CASSTAQGFNTEAFF	TGTGCCAGTAGTACCGCACAGGGGTTCAACACTGAAGCTTTCTTT	NA	TRBD1	TRBV19	TRBJ1-1
CAWFTGENTEAFF	TGTGCCTGGTTTACGGGGGAGAACACTGAAGCTTTCTTT	NA	NA	TRBV30	TRBJ1-1
CASTRTGSTGELFF	TGCGCCAGCACCAGGACAGGGAGCACCGGGGAGCTGTTTTTT	NA	TRBD1	TRBV5-1	TRBJ2-2
CASSLAGQMIGELFF	TGTGCCAGCAGCTTAGCGGGACAGATGATCGGGGAGCTGTTTTTT	few	TRBD1	TRBV7-8	TRBJ2-2
CASSQDTPGGFSTYEQYF	TGCGCCAGCAGCCAAGATACTCCAGGAGGTTTCTCTACCTACGAGCAGTACTTC	NA	NA	TRBV4-1	TRBJ2-7
CAISGDFKNSPLHF	TGTGCCATCAGTGGGGACTTCAAGAATTCACCCCTCCACTTT	few	NA	TRBV10-3	TRBJ1-6
CASATGTVKEAFF	TGTGCCAGTGCTACAGGGACCGTCAAAGAAGCTTTCTTT	NA	NA	TRBV12-3/TRBV12-4	TRBJ1-1
CASSFSGTGDYEQYF	TGTGCCAGTAGTTTCTCCGGGACAGGGGACTACGAGCAGTACTTC	NA	TRBD1	TRBV19	TRBJ2-7
CASSQATEPSTDTQYF	TGCGCCAGCAGCCAGGCGACAGAACCTAGCACAGATACGCAGTATTTT	NA	NA	TRBV4-3	TRBJ2-3
CASSLRGGGTQYF	TGTGCCAGCAGCCTCCGCGGGGGGGGGACCCAGTACTTC	NA	TRBD2	TRBV5-8	TRBJ2-5
CASSPSGYYEQYF	TGTGCCAGCTCCCCCAGCGGATACTACGAGCAGTACTTC	NA	NA	TRBV18	TRBJ2-7
CATTPGTGPYNEQFF	TGTGCCACCACTCCCGGGACAGGGCCCTACAATGAGCAGTTCTTC	NA	TRBD1	TRBV19	TRBJ2-1
CASSKGLEAQQFF	TGTGCCAGCAGCAAAGGACTAGAGGCTCAGCAGTTCTTC	NA	TRBD2	TRBV3-1/TRBV3-2	TRBJ2-1
CASSPPMTSGGPYNEQFF	TGTGCCAGCTCACCACCGATGACTAGCGGGGGACCCTACAATGAGCAGTTCTTC	few	TRBD2	TRBV18	TRBJ2-1
CASSATRVGNEQFF	TGTGCCAGCAGCGCGACCAGGGTGGGCAATGAGCAGTTCTTC	NA	NA	TRBV9	TRBJ2-1